This T cell receptor (beta chain) stems from a study of beta chain features in type 1 diabetes. Study-wide results and caveats: Researchers report that Type 1 diabetes patients had moderately but significantly shorter TCRB CDR3s across all four CD4+ subsets.

The entirety of the isolated RNA underwent reverse transcription, so expressed TCRB transcripts were sequenced. This table comes from immunoSEQ multiplex PCR, and its TCRdb copy is limited to in-frame clones, with some not included. The sample has a few hundred thousand clones, around 12% seen once; the top ten hold around 0.01%. A few counts support this clone. Its target is unknown. The sequence was obtained from a woman between 18 and 29 years old with type 1 diabetes. The source material was naive CD4+ T cells from blood.

CDR3 region: CASSLGLARGETQYF. CDR3 nucleotides: TGTGCCAGCAGCTTAGGTCTAGCTCGGGGGGAGACCCAGTACTTC. This sequence joins TRBV7-2 and TRBJ2-5; tentatively, D is TRBD2 (6 bases). This CDR3 has 15 amino acids. CDR1 and CDR2 (germline): SGHTA, FQGNSA. V lost 1 base and J 5 bases, leaving 14 bases between the germline ends.